The T cell receptor (beta chain) under discussion was sequenced for a study of cytomegalovirus exposure and HLA in healthy donors. A word on this clone: The target antigen is unknown.

Study-level points and caveats: HLA alleles were associated with 16,000 or so TCR beta sequences in a later analysis at 0.05 false discovery rate. Researchers reported that three CMV-associated chains were confirmed in vitro as CMV antigen-specific. Cytomegalovirus association was listed for 150 to 200 TCR beta chains.

Healthy bone marrow donors made up the donors. Primers included in the PCR were 60 Vbeta and 13 Jbeta primers. Measured with immunoSEQ multiplex PCR; TCRdb has only the in-frame clones, and not every one. Seen here are about 140,000 clones, around 90% observed once, and the top ten hold around 0.51%. Germline assignment: CDR1 SGHNT and CDR2 YYREEE (reference sequence). The CDR3 has 16 amino acids. J was trimmed by 8 bases and V by 5 bases; bases with no gene match: 14. The material sequenced was PBMCs. This sequence originates from a woman aged 40 to 50 in good health and CMV-seronegative. V usage is TRBV5-4 and J usage is TRBJ2-1; the match to TRBD2 covers 9 bases. The CDR3, as DNA: TGTGCCAGCAGAAAGGAATCGGGACTAGCACAAGATGAGCAGTTCTTC. Translated: CASRKESGLAQDEQFF.